The 4 T cell receptor beta chains below all came from one sample that was sequenced in a study of T-cell reconstitution after alpha-beta-depleted transplantation in children. TCRbeta library preparation incorporated unique molecular identifiers. TCRdb re-called the PCR reads with MiXCR, one entry per CDR3 protein. The table shows hundreds of thousands of distinct CDR3 sequences, with around 12% occurring only once. The sample in question was PBMCs, obtained before TCRalphabeta/CD19-depleted stem cell transplant. All receptors derive from a girl under 10 years old with congenital amegakaryocytic thrombocytopenia, due to receive a stem cell transplant.

This clonotype occurred many times. The chain joins TRBV12-5 to TRBJ2-1; 8 bases line up with TRBD1. V was clipped by 3 bases and J by 10 bases; unmatched bases: 5. CDR3 size: 13 residues. The germline V gene has CDR1 LGHNT and CDR2 FRNRAP. CDR3 DNA: TGTGCTAGTGGTTTTGACAGGGGATGGGAGCAGTTCTTC. It codes for CASGFDRGWEQFF.

Notes on this clonotype: A much more abundant neighbour one base away suggests this may be a read error. The V and J genes are TRBV20-1 and TRBJ2-1, with TRBD2 identical over 12 bases. CDR1 is DFQATT, CDR2 SNEGSKA, per germline (reference sequence). The CDR3 has 16 amino acids. In DNA, the CDR3 is TGCAGTGCTAGAAGGACTAGCGGGACGCTTTACAATAAGCAGTTCTTC. Protein: CSARRTSGTLYNKQFF.

This clonotype was found a few times. V and J are TRBV7-6 and TRBJ2-1, with D perhaps matching TRBD2 (6 bases). This CDR3 has 15 amino acids. Trimming pared 5 bases from V and 10 bases from J, leaving 21 bases between. CDR1 is SGHVS, CDR2 FNYEAQ, per germline. The CDR3 protein is CASSPYSTRISEQFF. The CDR3 bases are TGTGCCAGCAGCCCTTACTCGACTAGGATATCAGAGCAGTTCTTC.

Note on this clonotype: A much larger clone lies a single base off, so this may be a read error. The rearrangement links TRBV10-3 to TRBJ2-3; D gene ambiguous. Trimming cost V 10 bases and J 1 base, with 15 bases left between them. CDR1 and CDR2 from the germline V gene are ENHRY and SYGVKD. The CDR3 extends over 14 amino acids. CDR3 coding DNA: TGTGCCACCCAGGCGGTTGCTGGCACAGATACGCAGTATTTT. Its translation is CATQAVAGTDTQYF.